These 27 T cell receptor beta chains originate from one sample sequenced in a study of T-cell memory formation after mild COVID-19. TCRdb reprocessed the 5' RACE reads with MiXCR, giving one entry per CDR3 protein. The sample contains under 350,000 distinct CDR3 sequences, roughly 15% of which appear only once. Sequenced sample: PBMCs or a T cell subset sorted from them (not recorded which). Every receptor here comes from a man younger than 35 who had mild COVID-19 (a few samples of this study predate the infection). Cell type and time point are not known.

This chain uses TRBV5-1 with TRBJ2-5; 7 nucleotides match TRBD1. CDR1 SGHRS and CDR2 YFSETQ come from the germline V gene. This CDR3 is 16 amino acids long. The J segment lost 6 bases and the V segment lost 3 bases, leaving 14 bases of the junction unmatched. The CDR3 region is CASSSLPQGDVKTQYF. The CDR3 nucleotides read TGCGCCAGCAGCTCCCTCCCCCAGGGGGATGTGAAGACCCAGTACTTC.

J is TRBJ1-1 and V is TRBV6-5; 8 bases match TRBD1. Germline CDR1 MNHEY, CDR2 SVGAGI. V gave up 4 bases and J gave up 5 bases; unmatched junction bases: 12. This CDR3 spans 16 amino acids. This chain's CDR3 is CASSSPSGGRLTEAFF. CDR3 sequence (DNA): TGTGCCAGCAGTTCCCCTTCAGGGGGCCGGTTAACTGAAGCTTTCTTT.

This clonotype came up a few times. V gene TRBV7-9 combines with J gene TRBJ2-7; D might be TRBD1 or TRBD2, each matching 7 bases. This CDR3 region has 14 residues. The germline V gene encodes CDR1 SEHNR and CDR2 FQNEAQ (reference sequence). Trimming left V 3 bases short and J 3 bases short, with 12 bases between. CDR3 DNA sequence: TGTGCCAGCAGCTTCCAGGGGGGGAACTACGAGCAGTACTTC. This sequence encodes CASSFQGGNYEQYF.

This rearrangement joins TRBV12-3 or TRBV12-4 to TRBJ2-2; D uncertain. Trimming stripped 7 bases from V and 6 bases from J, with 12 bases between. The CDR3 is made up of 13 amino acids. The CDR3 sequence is CASIRPGPGELFF. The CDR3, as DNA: TGTGCCAGCATCAGACCTGGGCCCGGGGAGCTGTTTTTT.

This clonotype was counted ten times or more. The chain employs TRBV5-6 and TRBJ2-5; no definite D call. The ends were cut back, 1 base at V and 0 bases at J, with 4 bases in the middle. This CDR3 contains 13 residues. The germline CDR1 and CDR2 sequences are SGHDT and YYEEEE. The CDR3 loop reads CASSLFHQETQYF. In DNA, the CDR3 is TGTGCCAGCAGCTTGTTCCACCAAGAGACCCAGTACTTC.

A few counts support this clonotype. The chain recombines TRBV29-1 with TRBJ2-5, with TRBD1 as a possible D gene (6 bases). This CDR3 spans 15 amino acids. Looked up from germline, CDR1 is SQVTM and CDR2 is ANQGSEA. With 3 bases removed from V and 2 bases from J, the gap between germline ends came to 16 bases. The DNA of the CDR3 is TGCAGCGTTGAGGACAGCGACGCGCTTCAAGAGACCCAGTACTTC. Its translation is CSVEDSDALQETQYF.

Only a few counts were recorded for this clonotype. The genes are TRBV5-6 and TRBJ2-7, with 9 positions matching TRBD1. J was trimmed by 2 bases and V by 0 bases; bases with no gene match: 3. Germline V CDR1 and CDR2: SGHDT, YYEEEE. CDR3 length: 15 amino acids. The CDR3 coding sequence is TGTGCCAGCAGCTTGGCGGACAGGGGTCCCTACGAGCAGTACTTC. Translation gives CASSLADRGPYEQYF.

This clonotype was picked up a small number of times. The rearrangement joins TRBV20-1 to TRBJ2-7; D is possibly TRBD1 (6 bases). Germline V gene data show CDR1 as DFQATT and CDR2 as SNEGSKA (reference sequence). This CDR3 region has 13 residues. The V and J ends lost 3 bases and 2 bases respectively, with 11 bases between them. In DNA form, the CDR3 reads TGCAGTGCTAGTGGCAGGGGTACCTACGAGCAGTACTTC. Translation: CSASGRGTYEQYF.

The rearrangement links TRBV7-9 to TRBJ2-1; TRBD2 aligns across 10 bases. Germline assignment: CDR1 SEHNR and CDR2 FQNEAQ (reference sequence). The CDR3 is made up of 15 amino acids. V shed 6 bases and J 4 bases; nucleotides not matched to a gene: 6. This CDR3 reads CASRQSGGAYNEQFF. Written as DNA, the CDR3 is TGTGCCAGCAGACAGAGCGGGGGGGCTTACAATGAGCAGTTCTTC.

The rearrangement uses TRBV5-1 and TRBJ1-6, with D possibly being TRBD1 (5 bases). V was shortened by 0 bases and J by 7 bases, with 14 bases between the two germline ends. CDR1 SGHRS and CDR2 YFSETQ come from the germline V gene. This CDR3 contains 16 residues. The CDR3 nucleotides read TGCGCCAGCAGCTTGGTGGGGACCAGATTCAATTCACCCCTCCACTTT. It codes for CASSLVGTRFNSPLHF.

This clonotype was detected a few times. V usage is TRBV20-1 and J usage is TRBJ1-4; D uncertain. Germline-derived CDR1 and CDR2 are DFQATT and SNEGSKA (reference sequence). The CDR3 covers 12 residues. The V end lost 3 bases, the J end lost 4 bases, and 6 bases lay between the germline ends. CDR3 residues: CSASGINEKLFF. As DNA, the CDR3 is TGCAGTGCTAGCGGGATTAATGAAAAACTGTTTTTT.

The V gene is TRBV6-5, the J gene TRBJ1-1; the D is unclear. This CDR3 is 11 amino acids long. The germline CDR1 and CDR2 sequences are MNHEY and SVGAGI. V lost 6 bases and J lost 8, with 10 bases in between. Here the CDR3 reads CASRDTREAFF. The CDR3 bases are TGTGCCAGCAGAGATACACGGGAAGCTTTCTTT.

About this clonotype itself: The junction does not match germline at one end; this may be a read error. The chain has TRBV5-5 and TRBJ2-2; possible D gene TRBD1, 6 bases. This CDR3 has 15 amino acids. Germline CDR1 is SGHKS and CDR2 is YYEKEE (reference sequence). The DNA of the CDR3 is TGTGACAGCAGCTCGACAGGCCCTTACACCGGGGAGCTGTTTTTT. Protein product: CDSSSTGPYTGELFF.

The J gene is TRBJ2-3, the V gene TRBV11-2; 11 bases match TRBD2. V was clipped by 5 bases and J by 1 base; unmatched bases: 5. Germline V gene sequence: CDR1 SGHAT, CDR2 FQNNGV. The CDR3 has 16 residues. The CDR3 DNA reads TGTGCCAGCAGCATTACACTAGCGGGGGGCACAGATACGCAGTATTTT. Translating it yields CASSITLAGGTDTQYF.

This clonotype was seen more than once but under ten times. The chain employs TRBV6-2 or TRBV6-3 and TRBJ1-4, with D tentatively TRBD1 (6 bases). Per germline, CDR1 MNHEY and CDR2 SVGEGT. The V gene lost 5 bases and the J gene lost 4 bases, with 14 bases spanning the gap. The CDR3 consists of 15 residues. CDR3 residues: CASSGKQGFNEKLFF. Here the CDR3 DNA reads TGTGCCAGCAGTGGAAAACAGGGTTTTAATGAAAAACTGTTTTTT.

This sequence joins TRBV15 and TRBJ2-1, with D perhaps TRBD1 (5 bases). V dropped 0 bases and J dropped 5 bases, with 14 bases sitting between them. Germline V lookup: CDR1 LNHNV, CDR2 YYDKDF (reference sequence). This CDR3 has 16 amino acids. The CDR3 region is CATSREAQGPDNEQFF. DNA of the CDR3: TGTGCCACCAGCAGAGAAGCTCAGGGCCCCGACAATGAGCAGTTCTTC.

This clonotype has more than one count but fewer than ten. CDR3 region: CASSGGTSRTDTQYF. As DNA, the CDR3 is TGCGCCAGCAGCGGTGGGACTAGTCGCACAGATACGCAGTATTTT. The chain is built from TRBV5-1 and TRBJ2-3, with 8 bases fitting TRBD2. Germline V gives CDR1 SGHRS, CDR2 YFSETQ. The CDR3 spans 15 residues. After removal of 4 bases from V and 1 base from J, the junction contained 5 bases not matched to a gene.

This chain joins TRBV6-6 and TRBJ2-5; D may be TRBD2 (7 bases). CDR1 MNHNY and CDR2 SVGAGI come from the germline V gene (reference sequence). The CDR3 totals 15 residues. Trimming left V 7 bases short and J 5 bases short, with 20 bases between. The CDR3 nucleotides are TGTGCCAGCACCCGAGTGGGGGCCGGGGGGGAGACCCAGTACTTC. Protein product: CASTRVGAGGETQYF.

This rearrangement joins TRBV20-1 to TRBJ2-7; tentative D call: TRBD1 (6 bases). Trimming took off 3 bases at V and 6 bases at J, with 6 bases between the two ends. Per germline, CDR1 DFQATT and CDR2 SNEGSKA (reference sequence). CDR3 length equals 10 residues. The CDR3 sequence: CSARGAEQYF. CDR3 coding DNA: TGCAGTGCTAGGGGGGCCGAGCAGTACTTC.

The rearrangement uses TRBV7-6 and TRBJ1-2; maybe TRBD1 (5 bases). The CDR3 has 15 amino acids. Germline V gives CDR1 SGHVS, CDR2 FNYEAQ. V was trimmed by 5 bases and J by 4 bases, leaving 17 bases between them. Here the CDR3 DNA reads TGTGCCAGCAGCCCCCGGGGACCGATGGGCTATGGCTACACCTTC. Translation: CASSPRGPMGYGYTF. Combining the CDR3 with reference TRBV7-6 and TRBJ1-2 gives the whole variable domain GAGVSQSPRYKVTKRGQDVALRCDPISGHVSLYWYRQALGQGPEFLTYFNYEAQQDKSGLPNDRFSAERPEGSISTLTIQRTEQRDSAMYRCASSPRGPMGYGYTFGSGTRLTVV.

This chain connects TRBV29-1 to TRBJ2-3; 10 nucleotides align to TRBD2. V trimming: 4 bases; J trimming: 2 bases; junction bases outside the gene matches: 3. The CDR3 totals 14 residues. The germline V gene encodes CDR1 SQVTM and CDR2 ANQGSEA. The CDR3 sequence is CSVGLAGATDTQYF. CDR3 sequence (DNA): TGCAGCGTTGGGCTAGCGGGGGCCACAGATACGCAGTATTTT.

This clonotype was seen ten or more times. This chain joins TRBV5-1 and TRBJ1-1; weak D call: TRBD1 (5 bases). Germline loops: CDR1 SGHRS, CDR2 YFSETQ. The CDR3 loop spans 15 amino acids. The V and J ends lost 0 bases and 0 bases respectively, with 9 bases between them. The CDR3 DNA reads TGCGCCAGCAGCTTGGCCGGGGGGATGAACACTGAAGCTTTCTTT. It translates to CASSLAGGMNTEAFF.

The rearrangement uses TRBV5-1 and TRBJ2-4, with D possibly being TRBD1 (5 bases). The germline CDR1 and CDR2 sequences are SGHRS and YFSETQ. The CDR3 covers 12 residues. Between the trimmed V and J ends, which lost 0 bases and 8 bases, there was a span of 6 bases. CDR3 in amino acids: CASSLEGDIQYF. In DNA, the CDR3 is TGCGCCAGCAGCTTGGAAGGGGACATTCAGTACTTC.

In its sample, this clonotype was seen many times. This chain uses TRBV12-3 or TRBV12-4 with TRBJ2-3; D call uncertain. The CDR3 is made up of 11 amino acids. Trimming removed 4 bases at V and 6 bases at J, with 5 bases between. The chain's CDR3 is CASSYWDTQYF. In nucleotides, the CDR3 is TGTGCCAGCAGTTACTGGGATACGCAGTATTTT.

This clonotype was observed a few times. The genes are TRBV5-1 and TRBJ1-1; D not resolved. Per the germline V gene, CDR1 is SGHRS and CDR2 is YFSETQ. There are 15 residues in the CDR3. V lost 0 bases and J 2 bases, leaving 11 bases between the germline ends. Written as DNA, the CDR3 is TGCGCCAGCAGCTTGGGCGGCAGCCTAAACACTGAAGCTTTCTTT. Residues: CASSLGGSLNTEAFF.

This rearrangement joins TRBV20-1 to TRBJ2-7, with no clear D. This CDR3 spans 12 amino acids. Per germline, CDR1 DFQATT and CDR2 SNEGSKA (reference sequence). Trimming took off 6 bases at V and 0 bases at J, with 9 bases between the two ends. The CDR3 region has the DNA TGCAGTGCCAACTCGAACTCCTACGAGCAGTACTTC. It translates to CSANSNSYEQYF.

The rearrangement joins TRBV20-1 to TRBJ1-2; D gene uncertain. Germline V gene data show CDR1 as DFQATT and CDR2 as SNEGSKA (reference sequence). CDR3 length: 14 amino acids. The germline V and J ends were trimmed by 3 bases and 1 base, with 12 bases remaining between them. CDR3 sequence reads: CSASLPTNNYGYTF. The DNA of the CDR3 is TGCAGTGCTAGCCTCCCCACCAATAACTATGGCTACACCTTC.